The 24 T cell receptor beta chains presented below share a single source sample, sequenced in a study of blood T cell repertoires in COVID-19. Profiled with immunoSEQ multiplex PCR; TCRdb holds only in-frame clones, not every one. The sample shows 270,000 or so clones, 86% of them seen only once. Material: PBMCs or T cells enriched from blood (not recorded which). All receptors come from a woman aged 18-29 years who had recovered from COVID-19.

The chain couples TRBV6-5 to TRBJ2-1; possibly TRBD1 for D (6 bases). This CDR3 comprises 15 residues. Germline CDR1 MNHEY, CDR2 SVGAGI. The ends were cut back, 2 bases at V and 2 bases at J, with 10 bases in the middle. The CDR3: CASSYIQGAYNEQFF. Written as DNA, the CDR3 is TGTGCCAGCAGTTACATACAGGGCGCCTACAATGAGCAGTTCTTC.

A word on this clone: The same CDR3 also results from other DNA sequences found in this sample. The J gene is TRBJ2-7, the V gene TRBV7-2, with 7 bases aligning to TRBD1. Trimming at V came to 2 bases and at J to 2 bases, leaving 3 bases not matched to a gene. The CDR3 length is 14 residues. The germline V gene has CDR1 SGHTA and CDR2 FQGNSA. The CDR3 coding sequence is TGTGCCAGCAGCTTAAGGGACAGAACCTACGAGCAGTACTTC. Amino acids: CASSLRDRTYEQYF.

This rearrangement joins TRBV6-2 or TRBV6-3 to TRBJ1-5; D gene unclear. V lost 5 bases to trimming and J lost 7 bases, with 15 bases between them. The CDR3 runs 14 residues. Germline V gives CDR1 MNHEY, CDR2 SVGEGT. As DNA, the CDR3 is TGTGCCAGCAGTGCCCGAGCCCTCAGGCAGCCCCAGCATTTT. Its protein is CASSARALRQPQHF.

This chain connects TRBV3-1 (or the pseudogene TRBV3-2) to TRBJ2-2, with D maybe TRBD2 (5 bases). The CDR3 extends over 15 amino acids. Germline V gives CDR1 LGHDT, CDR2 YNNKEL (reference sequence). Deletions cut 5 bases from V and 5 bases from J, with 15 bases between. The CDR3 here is CASSSYGLATGELFF. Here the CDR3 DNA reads TGTGCCAGCAGCTCATACGGGCTAGCAACCGGGGAGCTGTTTTTT.

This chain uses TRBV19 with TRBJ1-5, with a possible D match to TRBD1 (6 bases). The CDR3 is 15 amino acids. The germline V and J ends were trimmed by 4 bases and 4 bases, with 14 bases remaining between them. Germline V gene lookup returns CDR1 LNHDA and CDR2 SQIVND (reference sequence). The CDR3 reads CASSNTGIVNQPQHF. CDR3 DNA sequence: TGTGCCAGTAGTAATACAGGGATTGTGAATCAGCCCCAGCATTTT.

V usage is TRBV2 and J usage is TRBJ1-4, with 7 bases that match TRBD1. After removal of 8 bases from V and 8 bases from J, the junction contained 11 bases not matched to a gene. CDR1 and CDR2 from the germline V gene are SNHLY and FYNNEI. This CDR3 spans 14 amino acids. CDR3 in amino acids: CASYTGTVVEKLFF. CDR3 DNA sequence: TGTGCCAGCTACACCGGGACAGTCGTAGAAAAACTGTTTTTT.

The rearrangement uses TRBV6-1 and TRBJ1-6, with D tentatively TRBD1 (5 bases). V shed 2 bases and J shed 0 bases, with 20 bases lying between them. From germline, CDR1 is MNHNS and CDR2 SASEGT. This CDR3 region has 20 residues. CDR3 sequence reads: CASSEWSGLDMGSYNSPLHF. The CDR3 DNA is TGTGCCAGCAGTGAATGGTCGGGACTGGACATGGGCTCCTATAATTCACCCCTCCACTTT.

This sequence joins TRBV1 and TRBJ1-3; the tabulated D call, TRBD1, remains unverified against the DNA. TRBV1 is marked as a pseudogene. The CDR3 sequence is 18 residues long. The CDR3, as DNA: TGCACCAGCAGCCAACCATTGACAGGGGAGTACTCTGGAAACACCATATATTTT. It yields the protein CTSSQPLTGEYSGNTIYF.

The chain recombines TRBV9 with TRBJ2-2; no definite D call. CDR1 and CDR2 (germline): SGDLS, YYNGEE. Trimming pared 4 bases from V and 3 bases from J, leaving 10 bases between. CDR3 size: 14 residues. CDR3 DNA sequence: TGTGCCAGCAGCCCCCGGGTCGACACCGGGGAGCTGTTTTTT. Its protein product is CASSPRVDTGELFF.

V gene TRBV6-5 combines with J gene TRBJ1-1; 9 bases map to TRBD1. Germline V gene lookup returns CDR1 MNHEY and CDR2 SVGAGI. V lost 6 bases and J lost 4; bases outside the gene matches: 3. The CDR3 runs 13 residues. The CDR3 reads CASRTTGGTEAFF. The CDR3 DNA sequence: TGTGCCAGCAGGACGACAGGGGGCACTGAAGCTTTCTTT.

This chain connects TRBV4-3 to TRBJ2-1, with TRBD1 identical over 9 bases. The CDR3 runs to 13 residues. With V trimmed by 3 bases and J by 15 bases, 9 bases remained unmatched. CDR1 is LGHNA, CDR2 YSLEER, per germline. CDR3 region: CASSQNSGTGMFF. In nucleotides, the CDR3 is TGCGCCAGCAGCCAGAACTCCGGGACAGGGATGTTCTTC.

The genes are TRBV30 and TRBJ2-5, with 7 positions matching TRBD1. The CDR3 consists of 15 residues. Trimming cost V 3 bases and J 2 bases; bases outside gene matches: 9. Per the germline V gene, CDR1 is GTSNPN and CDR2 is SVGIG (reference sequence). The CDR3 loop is CAWRSDRLGQETQYF. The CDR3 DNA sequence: TGTGCCTGGAGATCGGACAGGTTGGGACAAGAGACCCAGTACTTC.

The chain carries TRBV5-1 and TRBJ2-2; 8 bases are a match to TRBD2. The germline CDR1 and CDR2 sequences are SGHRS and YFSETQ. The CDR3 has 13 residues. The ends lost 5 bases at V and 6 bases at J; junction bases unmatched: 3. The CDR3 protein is CASRGLVAGELFF. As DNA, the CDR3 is TGCGCCAGCAGGGGACTAGTCGCCGGGGAGCTGTTTTTT.

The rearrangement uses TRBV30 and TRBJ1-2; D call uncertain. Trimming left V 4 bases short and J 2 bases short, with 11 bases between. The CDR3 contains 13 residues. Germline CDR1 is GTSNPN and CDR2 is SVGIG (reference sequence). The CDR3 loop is CAWNPTENYGYTF. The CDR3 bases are TGTGCCTGGAACCCTACAGAAAACTATGGCTACACCTTC.

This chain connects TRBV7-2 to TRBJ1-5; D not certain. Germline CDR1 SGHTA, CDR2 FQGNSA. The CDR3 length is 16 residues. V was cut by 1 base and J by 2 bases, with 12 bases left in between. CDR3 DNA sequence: TGTGCCAGCAGCTTAGGGTCCGGAGGTGGCAATCAGCCCCAGCATTTT. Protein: CASSLGSGGGNQPQHF.

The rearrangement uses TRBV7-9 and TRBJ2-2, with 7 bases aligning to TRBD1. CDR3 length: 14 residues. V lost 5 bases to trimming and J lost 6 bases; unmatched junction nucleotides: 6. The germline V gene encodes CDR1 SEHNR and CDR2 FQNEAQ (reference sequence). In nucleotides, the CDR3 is TGTGCCAGCAGCCACGGGACAGTAGCCGGGGAGCTGTTTTTT. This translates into CASSHGTVAGELFF.

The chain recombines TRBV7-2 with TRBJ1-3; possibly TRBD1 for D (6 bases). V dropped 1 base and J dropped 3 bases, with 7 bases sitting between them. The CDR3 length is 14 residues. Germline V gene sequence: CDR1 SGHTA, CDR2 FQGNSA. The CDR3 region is CASSLGGLGNTIYF. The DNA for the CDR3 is TGTGCCAGCAGCTTAGGGGGGCTTGGAAACACCATATATTTT.

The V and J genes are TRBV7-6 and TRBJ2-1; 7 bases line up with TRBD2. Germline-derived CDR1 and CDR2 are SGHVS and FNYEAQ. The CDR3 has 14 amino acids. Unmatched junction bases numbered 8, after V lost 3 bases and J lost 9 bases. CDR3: CASSLGSGAREQFF. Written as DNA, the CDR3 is TGTGCCAGCAGCTTGGGGAGCGGGGCTCGTGAGCAGTTCTTC.

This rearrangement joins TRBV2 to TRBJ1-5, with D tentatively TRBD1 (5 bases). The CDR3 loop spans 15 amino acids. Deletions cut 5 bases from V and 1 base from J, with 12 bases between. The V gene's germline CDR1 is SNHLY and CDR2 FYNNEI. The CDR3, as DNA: TGTGCCAGCAGTTCGGGACTCCAAAGCAATCAGCCCCAGCATTTT. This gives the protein CASSSGLQSNQPQHF. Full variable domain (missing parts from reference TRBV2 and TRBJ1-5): EPEVTQTPSHQVTQMGQEVILRCVPISNHLYFYWYRQILGQKVEFLVSFYNNEISEKSEIFDDQFSVERPDGSNFTLKIRSTKLEDSAMYFCASSSGLQSNQPQHFGDGTRLSIL.

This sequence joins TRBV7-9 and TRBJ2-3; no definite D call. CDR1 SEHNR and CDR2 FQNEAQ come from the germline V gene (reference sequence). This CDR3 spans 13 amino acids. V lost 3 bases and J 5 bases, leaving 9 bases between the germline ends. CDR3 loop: CASSFNGQDTQYF. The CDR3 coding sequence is TGTGCCAGCAGCTTCAACGGTCAAGATACGCAGTATTTT.

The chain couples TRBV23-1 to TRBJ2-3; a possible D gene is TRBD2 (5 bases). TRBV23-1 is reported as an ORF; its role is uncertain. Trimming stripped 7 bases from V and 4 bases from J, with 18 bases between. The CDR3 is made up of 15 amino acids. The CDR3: CASNQALERSDTQYF. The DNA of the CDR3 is TGCGCCAGCAACCAGGCCCTAGAGCGGTCAGATACGCAGTATTTT.

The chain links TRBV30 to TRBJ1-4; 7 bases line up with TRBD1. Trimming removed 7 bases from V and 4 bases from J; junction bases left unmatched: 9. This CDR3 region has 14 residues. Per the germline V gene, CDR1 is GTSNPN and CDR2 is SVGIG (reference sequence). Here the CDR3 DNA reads TGTGCCTTGACTAAGACAGGGAATAATGAAAAACTGTTTTTT. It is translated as CALTKTGNNEKLFF.

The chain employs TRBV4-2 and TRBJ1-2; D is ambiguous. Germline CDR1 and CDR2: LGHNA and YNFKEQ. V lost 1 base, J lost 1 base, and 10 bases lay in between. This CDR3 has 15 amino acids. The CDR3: CASSQVSGNNYGYTF. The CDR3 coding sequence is TGTGCCAGCAGCCAAGTATCGGGGAATAACTATGGCTACACCTTC.

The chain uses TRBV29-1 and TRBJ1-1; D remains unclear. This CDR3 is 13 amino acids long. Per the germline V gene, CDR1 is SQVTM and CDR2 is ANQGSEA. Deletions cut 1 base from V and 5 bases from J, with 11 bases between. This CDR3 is CSVEVGRGTEAFF. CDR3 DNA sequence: TGCAGCGTTGAAGTTGGGCGTGGGACTGAAGCTTTCTTT.